This paragraph reports one T cell receptor (beta chain). Assay: immunoSEQ multiplex PCR; the TCRdb copy retains only in-frame clones and omits some. The sample lists 40,000 to 60,000 clones, 85% to 90% seen once, with approximately 1.5% in the top ten. Germline CDR1 SGHDT, CDR2 YYEEEE. The CDR3 is 11 residues long. V gave up 4 bases and J gave up 5 bases, with 6 bases separating them. The record originates from a study of T cell changes during pregnancy in multiple sclerosis. This sequence was found in a female donor in good health, enrolled as a control in a pregnancy study. The sequenced sample was peripheral blood, obtained in the first trimester of pregnancy. The chain couples TRBV5-6 to TRBJ2-5; D gene ambiguous. CDR3 residues: CASSNGETQYF. In DNA form, the CDR3 reads TGTGCCAGCAGCAACGGGGAGACCCAGTACTTC.